This T cell receptor (beta chain) emerged from a study of PD-L1 blockade in urothelial cancer. V shed 7 bases and J 8 bases; nucleotides not matched to a gene: 8. Germline V gene sequence: CDR1 LNHDA, CDR2 SQIVND (reference sequence). The CDR3 has 14 residues. Stated time point: peripheral blood 6 weeks after treatment start. Profiling relied on immunoSEQ multiplex PCR, and the TCRdb table lists in-frame clones only, not all of them. The table records more than 60,000 clones, about nine tenths of them present only once. The rearrangement joins TRBV19 to TRBJ1-5; 10 bases map to TRBD1. This TCR came from a man aged 55 to 69 with urothelial cancer. Here the sequenced sample was PBMCs, taken around atezolizumab (anti-PD-L1) treatment. CDR3 DNA: TGTGCCAGTAACCACGGACAGGGGGATGAGCCCCAGCATTTT. It translates to CASNHGQGDEPQHF.